A selection of T cell receptor beta chains follows, all from one sample in a study of beta chain features in type 1 diabetes. Sequencing was performed with immunoSEQ multiplex PCR; in TCRdb, only in-frame clones are kept and a portion is missing. Of about 410,000 clones listed, around 13% were seen once; the top ten hold roughly 0.036%. Sequenced input: naive CD4+ T cells from blood. Receptor source: a man aged 25 to 40 in good health. CDR3s include the opening cysteine and the closing phenylalanine or tryptophan. A D gene is named only where the DNA matches it firmly. A clone size is listed for some rows: how often the clone was seen (once, few, many), or a class if it is expanded.

>TRBV10-3|13|TRBJ1-1|few|TRBD1
CASTGTAKSEAFF
TGTGCCAGCACCGGGACAGCAAAATCTGAAGCTTTCTTT
>TRBV30|14|TRBJ2-2|many|NA
CASPIVANTGELFF
TGTGCCTCCCCTATCGTAGCGAACACCGGGGAGCTGTTTTTT
>TRBV19|14|TRBJ1-2|NA|NA
CASKLAGEASGYTF
TGTGCCAGTAAACTGGCCGGTGAGGCCAGTGGCTACACCTTC
>TRBV29-1|15|TRBJ2-5|NA|NA
CSVGVSSWGGETQYF
TGCAGCGTTGGCGTGTCTTCTTGGGGTGGAGAGACCCAGTACTTC
>TRBV30|14|TRBJ1-4|few|NA
CAWSVRGGNEKLFF
TGTGCCTGGAGTGTACGAGGGGGTAATGAAAAACTGTTTTTT
>TRBV6-6|14|TRBJ2-3|NA|NA
CASSRLGGSDTQYF
TGTGCCAGCAGTAGACTCGGTGGCTCAGATACGCAGTATTTT
>TRBV25-1|14|TRBJ2-7|few|NA
CASSEDSTFGEQYF
TGTGCCAGCAGTGAAGACAGCACCTTTGGAGAGCAGTACTTC
>TRBV19|16|TRBJ1-4|NA|NA
CASSIEVRGTSEKLFF
TGTGCCAGTAGTATCGAAGTGAGGGGAACGAGTGAAAAACTGTTTTTT
>TRBV19|14|TRBJ2-5|NA|TRBD2
CASSTGGIQETQYF
TGTGCCAGTAGTACGGGAGGGATTCAAGAGACCCAGTACTTC
>TRBV4-3|15|TRBJ2-5|few|NA
CASSRWGETKETQYF
TGCGCCAGCAGCCGATGGGGGGAGACTAAAGAGACCCAGTACTTC
>TRBV7-2|12|TRBJ1-2|NA|NA
CASSSRDNGYTF
TGTGCCAGCAGCTCCCGGGACAATGGCTACACCTTC
>TRBV9|15|TRBJ2-7|NA|TRBD2
CASSVDSGAPYEQYF
TGTGCCAGCAGCGTAGATAGCGGGGCCCCCTACGAGCAGTACTTC
>TRBV30|13|TRBJ1-2|few|NA
CAWSVGGDYGYTF
TGTGCCTGGAGTGTAGGCGGGGACTATGGCTACACCTTC
>TRBV5-6|13|TRBJ1-4|NA|NA
CASSTSGDEKLFF
TGTGCCAGCAGCACTTCGGGGGACGAAAAACTGTTTTTT
>TRBV6-6|11|TRBJ2-1|few|NA
CATRSRDEQFF
TGTGCCACCAGGTCCCGCGATGAGCAGTTCTTC
>TRBV5-4|15|TRBJ2-2|few|TRBD2
CASSLQRGFTGELFF
TGTGCCAGCAGCTTACAGCGGGGTTTCACCGGGGAGCTGTTTTTT
>TRBV30|11|TRBJ2-3|few|NA
CAWSRARTKYF
TGTGCCTGGAGTCGGGCGAGAACGAAGTATTTT
>TRBV7-2|13|TRBJ1-3|NA|NA
CASSSGGWDTIYF
TGTGCCAGCAGCTCGGGCGGGTGGGACACCATATATTTT
>TRBV30|14|TRBJ1-1|NA|NA
CAWSVNLMNTEAFF
TGTGCCTGGAGTGTAAACCTCATGAACACTGAAGCTTTCTTT
>TRBV2|14|TRBJ2-3|NA|NA
CASTALGPSDTQYF
TGTGCCAGCACCGCTCTGGGACCCAGTGATACGCAGTATTTT
>TRBV9|16|TRBJ1-6|NA|NA
CASSVGTVSYNSPLHF
TGTGCCAGCAGCGTAGGGACAGTAAGCTATAATTCACCCCTCCACTTT
>TRBV10-3|12|TRBJ2-5|NA|NA
CAISGPRETQYF
TGTGCCATCTCCGGGCCTAGGGAGACCCAGTACTTC
>TRBV4-1|14|TRBJ2-7|NA|NA
CASSPTRTEYEQYF
TGCGCCAGCAGCCCTACTCGGACAGAGTACGAGCAGTACTTC
>TRBV23-1|12|TRBJ1-5|NA|NA
CASSLLAQPQHF
TGCGCCAGCAGTCTCCTAGCTCAGCCCCAGCATTTT
>TRBV23-1|12|TRBJ1-2|few|NA
CASSQSGRVGNF
TGCGCCAGCAGTCAATCGGGTAGGGTTGGAAACTTC
>TRBV19|14|TRBJ2-4|few|TRBD2
CASKRDGAKNIQYF
TGTGCCAGTAAGCGGGATGGGGCCAAAAACATTCAGTACTTC
>TRBV7-9|14|TRBJ2-5|few|TRBD1
CASSPWTGGETQYF
TGTGCCAGCAGCCCCTGGACAGGGGGGGAGACCCAGTACTTC
>TRBV5-1|14|TRBJ2-5|once|NA
CASSLEGLQETQYF
TGCGCCAGCAGCTTGGAAGGGCTCCAAGAGACCCAGTACTTC
>TRBV4-3|16|TRBJ2-1|NA|NA
CASSQDHGSDYNEQFF
TGCGCCAGCAGCCAAGATCACGGTAGCGATTACAATGAGCAGTTCTTC
>TRBV23-1|14|TRBJ1-2|many|TRBD1
CASSPEDRDYGYTF
TGCGCCAGCAGTCCGGAGGACAGGGACTATGGCTACACCTTC
>TRBV7-2|13|TRBJ1-2|few|TRBD1
CASSTTTGSGYTF
TGTGCCAGCAGCACTACGACAGGGTCTGGCTACACCTTC
>TRBV15|17|TRBJ2-6|few|NA
CATSTRLGTAGANVLTF
TGTGCCACCAGTACACGGCTTGGTACTGCTGGGGCCAACGTCCTGACTTTC
>TRBV29-1|14|TRBJ2-7|many|TRBD1
CSVLGGDRGYEQYF
TGCAGCGTTCTGGGCGGAGACAGGGGCTACGAGCAGTACTTC
>TRBV15|14|TRBJ2-1|NA|NA
CATSHVSSYNEQFF
TGTGCCACCAGCCATGTCAGCTCCTACAATGAGCAGTTCTTC
>TRBV9|18|TRBJ2-3|few|TRBD2
CASSVAPSGRAESDTQYF
TGTGCCAGCAGCGTAGCCCCTAGCGGGAGGGCCGAGTCGGATACGCAGTATTTT
>TRBV2|13|TRBJ1-2|few|NA
CASRFGTDYGYTF
TGTGCCAGCAGATTTGGGACCGACTATGGCTACACCTTC
>TRBV30|14|TRBJ2-1|few|TRBD2
CAWGTSGAYNEQFF
TGTGCCTGGGGGACTAGCGGGGCCTACAATGAGCAGTTCTTC
>TRBV9|14|TRBJ1-1|NA|TRBD1
CASSPLPQGAEAFF
TGTGCCAGCAGCCCTCTACCCCAGGGGGCTGAAGCTTTCTTT
>TRBV9|14|TRBJ1-1|few|TRBD1
CASSQTSGGSEAFF
TGTGCCAGCAGCCAAACCTCAGGGGGCTCTGAAGCTTTCTTT
>TRBV20-1|11|TRBJ2-1|few|NA
CSARDGGEQFF
TGCAGTGCTAGAGATGGAGGTGAGCAGTTCTTC
>TRBV7-9|19|TRBJ2-1|few|TRBD2
CASSRTSGGSTLSYNEQFF
TGTGCCAGCAGCCGGACTAGCGGGGGCTCCACCCTCTCCTACAATGAGCAGTTCTTC
>TRBV7-9|15|TRBJ2-1|NA|NA
CASSLRGDTDNEQFF
TGTGCCAGCAGCTTACGAGGGGACACCGACAATGAGCAGTTCTTC
>TRBV5-6|13|TRBJ2-3|few|NA
CASSLRGPDTQYF
TGTGCCAGCAGCTTGCGGGGGCCGGATACGCAGTATTTT
>TRBV6-1|14|TRBJ2-1|NA|NA
CASIRDSSYNEQFF
TGTGCCAGCATCCGCGACAGCTCCTACAATGAGCAGTTCTTC
>TRBV25-1|14|TRBJ1-2|few|TRBD1
CASSRDSVDYGYTF
TGTGCCAGCAGCCGGGACAGTGTGGACTATGGCTACACCTTC
>TRBV18|16|TRBJ2-3|few|TRBD2
CASSPVSGGSTDTQYF
TGTGCCAGCTCACCTGTGTCGGGAGGTTCCACAGATACGCAGTATTTT
>TRBV28|17|TRBJ2-5|few|TRBD2
CASSPSGTRVRRETQYF
TGTGCCAGCAGCCCTAGCGGAACACGCGTTCGGCGGGAGACCCAGTACTTC
>TRBV30|12|TRBJ1-1|NA|NA
CAWRGVRSWAFF
TGTGCCTGGAGAGGGGTAAGGTCTTGGGCTTTCTTT
>TRBV7-3|14|TRBJ2-5|NA|NA
CASSLSARGQTQYF
TGTGCCAGCAGCTTATCTGCGAGGGGACAGACCCAGTACTTC
>TRBV7-9|13|TRBJ2-7|NA|NA
CASSLQGQTEQYF
TGTGCCAGCAGCTTACAGGGGCAAACCGAGCAGTACTTC
>TRBV28|16|TRBJ2-7|few|TRBD1
CASTLSPGQGLYEQYF
TGTGCCAGCACCCTGTCCCCGGGACAGGGCCTCTACGAGCAGTACTTC
>TRBV18|17|TRBJ2-3|few|NA
CASSPFEGGTTTDTQYF
TGTGCCAGCTCACCGTTTGAAGGCGGGACCACCACAGATACGCAGTATTTT
>TRBV7-2|13|TRBJ1-2|few|NA
CASSLDADSGYTF
TGTGCCAGCAGCTTAGACGCAGACTCTGGCTACACCTTC